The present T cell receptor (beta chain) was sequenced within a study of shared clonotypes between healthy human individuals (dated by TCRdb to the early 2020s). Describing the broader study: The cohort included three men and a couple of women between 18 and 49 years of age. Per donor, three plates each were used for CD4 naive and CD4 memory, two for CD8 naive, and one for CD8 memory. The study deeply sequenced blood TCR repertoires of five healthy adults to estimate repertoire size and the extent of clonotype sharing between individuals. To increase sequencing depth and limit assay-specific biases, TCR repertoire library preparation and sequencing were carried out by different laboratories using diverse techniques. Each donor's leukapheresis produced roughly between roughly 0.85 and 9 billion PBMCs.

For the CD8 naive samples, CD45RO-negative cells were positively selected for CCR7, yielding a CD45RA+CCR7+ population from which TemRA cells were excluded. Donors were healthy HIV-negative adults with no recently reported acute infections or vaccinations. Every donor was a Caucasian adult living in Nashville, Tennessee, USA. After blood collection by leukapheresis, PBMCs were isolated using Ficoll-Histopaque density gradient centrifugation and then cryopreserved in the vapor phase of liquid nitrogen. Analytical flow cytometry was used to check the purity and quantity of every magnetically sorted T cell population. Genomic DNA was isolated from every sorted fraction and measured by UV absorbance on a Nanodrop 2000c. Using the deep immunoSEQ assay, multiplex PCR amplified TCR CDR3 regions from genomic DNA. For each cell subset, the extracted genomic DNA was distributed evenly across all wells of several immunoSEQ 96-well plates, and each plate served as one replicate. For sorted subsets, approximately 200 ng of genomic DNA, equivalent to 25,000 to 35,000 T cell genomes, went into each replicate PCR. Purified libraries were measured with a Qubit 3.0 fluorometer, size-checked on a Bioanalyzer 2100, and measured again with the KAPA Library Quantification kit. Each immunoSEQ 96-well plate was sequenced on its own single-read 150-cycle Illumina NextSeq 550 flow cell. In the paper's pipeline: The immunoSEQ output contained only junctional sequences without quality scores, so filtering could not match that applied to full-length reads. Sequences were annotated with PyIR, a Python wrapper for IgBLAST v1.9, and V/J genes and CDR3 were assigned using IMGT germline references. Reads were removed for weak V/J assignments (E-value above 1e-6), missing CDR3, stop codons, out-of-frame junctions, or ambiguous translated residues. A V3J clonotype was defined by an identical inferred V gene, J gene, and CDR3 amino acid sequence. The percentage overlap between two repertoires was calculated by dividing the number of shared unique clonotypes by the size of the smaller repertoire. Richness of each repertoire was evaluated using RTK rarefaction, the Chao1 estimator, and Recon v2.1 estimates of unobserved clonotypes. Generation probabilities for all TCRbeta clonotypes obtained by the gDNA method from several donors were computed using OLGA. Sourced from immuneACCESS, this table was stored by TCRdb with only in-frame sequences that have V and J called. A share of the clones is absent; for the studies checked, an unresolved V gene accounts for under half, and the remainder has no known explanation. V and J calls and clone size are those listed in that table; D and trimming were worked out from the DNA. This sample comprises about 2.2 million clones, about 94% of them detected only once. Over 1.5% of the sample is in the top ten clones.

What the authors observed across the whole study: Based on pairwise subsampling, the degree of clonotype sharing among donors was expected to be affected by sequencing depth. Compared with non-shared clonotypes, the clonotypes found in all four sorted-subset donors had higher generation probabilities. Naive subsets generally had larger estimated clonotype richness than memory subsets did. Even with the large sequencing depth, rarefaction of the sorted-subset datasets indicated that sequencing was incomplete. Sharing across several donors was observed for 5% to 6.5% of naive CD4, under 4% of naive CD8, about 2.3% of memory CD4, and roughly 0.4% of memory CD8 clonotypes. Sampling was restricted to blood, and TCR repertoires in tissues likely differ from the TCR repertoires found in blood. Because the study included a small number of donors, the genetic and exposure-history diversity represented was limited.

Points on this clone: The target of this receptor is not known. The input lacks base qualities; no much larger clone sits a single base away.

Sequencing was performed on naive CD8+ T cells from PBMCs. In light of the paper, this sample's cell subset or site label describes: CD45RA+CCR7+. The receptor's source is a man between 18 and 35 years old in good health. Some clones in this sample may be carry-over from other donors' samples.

Here the CDR3 is given as CASSGAWWGTNEQFF. The nucleotide sequence reads as follows: TGTGCCAGCAGTGGCGCTTGGTGGGGGACCAATGAGCAGTTCTTC. The chain links TRBV27 with TRBJ2-1, with the D call tentatively TRBD1 or TRBD2, each fitting 5 bases. Looking up the germline V gene (reference sequence) yields CDR1 MNHEY and CDR2 SMNVEV. Relative to germline, V is 5 bases shorter and J is 6 bases shorter, with 17 bases between their ends. The CDR3, from cysteine to phenylalanine, totals 15 residues. CDR3 DNA only is kept here, 45 bases in frame from base 1.